A selection of T cell receptor beta chains follows, all from one sample in a study of blood T cell repertoires in COVID-19. Sequencing used immunoSEQ multiplex PCR; TCRdb keeps in-frame clones, though not all of them. Of 150,000 to 250,000 clones listed, 87% were seen once; the top ten hold approximately 2.4%. Material: PBMCs or T cells enriched from blood (not recorded which). All receptors come from a woman in her 30s who had recovered from COVID-19. Each CDR3 is given with its conserved first and last residue. The D gene is left open where the match is weak. For some rows the clone size is stated as once, few or many, or as a class when expanded; others skip it.

TRBV6-5	TRBD1	TRBJ1-2	-	CAGRRQGEDGYTF	TGTGCCGGCAGGAGGCAGGGGGAAGATGGCTACACCTTC
TRBV23-1	-	TRBJ1-6	few	CASSQCLLYNSPLHF	TGCGCCAGCAGTCAATGTCTCCTCTATAATTCACCCCTCCACTTT
TRBV7-2	-	TRBJ1-3	few	CASSANSGNTIYF	TGTGCCAGCAGCGCTAACTCTGGAAACACCATATATTTT
TRBV21-1	-	TRBJ2-7	-	CASSKGWDCRSYEQYF	TGTGCCAGCAGCAAAGGATGGGACTGCCGCTCCTACGAGCAGTACTTC
TRBV28	TRBD1	TRBJ1-2	-	CASSSGGADYGYTF	TGTGCCAGCAGTTCAGGGGGCGCGGACTATGGCTACACCTTC
TRBV7-9	-	TRBJ1-3	-	CASSFFELEGNTIYF	TGTGCCAGCAGCTTTTTCGAACTTGAGGGAAACACCATATATTTT
TRBV7-8	-	TRBJ1-1	-	CASSLFPGSSTEAFF	TGTGCCAGCAGCTTATTTCCAGGGTCCTCGACTGAAGCTTTCTTT
TRBV6-4	TRBD2	TRBJ2-2	-	CASRGTRNTGELFF	TGTGCCAGCAGGGGGACTAGGAACACCGGGGAGCTGTTTTTT
TRBV7-2	TRBD1	TRBJ1-5	-	CASSLQLGQGYQPQHF	TGTGCCAGCAGCCTTCAGTTGGGACAGGGGTATCAGCCCCAGCATTTT
TRBV13	TRBD2	TRBJ2-1	-	CASGSGDYNEQFF	TGTGCCAGCGGTAGCGGGGACTACAATGAGCAGTTCTTC
TRBV27	TRBD1	TRBJ2-7	-	CASSVLPGQGRYEQYF	TGTGCCAGCAGTGTCTTACCGGGACAGGGGCGTTACGAGCAGTACTTC
TRBV5-1	-	TRBJ1-1	-	CASSFLTGNTEAFF	TGCGCCAGCAGCTTCTTGACAGGGAACACTGAAGCTTTCTTT
TRBV6-2/TRBV6-3	TRBD1	TRBJ2-7	-	CASSYGRGYEQYF	TGTGCCAGCAGTTACGGCAGGGGGTACGAGCAGTACTTC
TRBV19	TRBD1	TRBJ1-1	-	CASSPHSRGPGAEAFF	TGTGCCAGTAGTCCTCACTCAAGGGGGCCGGGGGCTGAAGCTTTCTTT
TRBV9	TRBD2	TRBJ2-3	-	CASSLLAGTLPTDTQYF	TGTGCCAGCAGCTTACTAGCGGGAACCCTACCCACAGATACGCAGTATTTT
TRBV19	-	TRBJ1-1	-	CASSIKGETVAFF	TGTGCCAGTAGTATTAAAGGAGAGACAGTGGCTTTCTTT
TRBV5-1	TRBD1	TRBJ2-2	-	CASSPGQTTGELFF	TGCGCCAGCAGCCCGGGACAGACGACCGGGGAGCTGTTTTTT
TRBV6-2/TRBV6-3	TRBD1	TRBJ1-1	-	CASSSYQPGTGFTEAFF	TGTGCCAGCAGTTCCTACCAACCAGGGACAGGGTTCACTGAAGCTTTCTTT
TRBV7-2	-	TRBJ2-5	-	CASSLQGSETQYF	TGTGCCAGCAGCTTACAGGGTTCTGAGACCCAGTACTTC
TRBV4-3	-	TRBJ1-3	-	CASSQDPAGNSGNTIYF	TGCGCCAGCAGCCAAGATCCCGCCGGGAACAGTGGAAACACCATATATTTT
TRBV6-5	TRBD1	TRBJ1-4	-	CASSPSGGTNEKLFF	TGTGCCAGCAGTCCCTCAGGGGGGACTAATGAAAAACTGTTTTTT
TRBV19	-	TRBJ1-2	-	CASSMGLGYGYTF	TGTGCCAGTAGTATGGGACTGGGCTATGGCTACACCTTC
TRBV9	TRBD2	TRBJ2-3	-	CASSARLAEITDTQYF	TGTGCCAGCAGCGCCCGACTAGCGGAGATCACAGATACGCAGTATTTT
TRBV5-1	-	TRBJ1-1	-	CASRLTAGSEAFF	TGCGCCAGCCGACTTACGGCCGGCAGTGAAGCTTTCTTT
TRBV19	TRBD1	TRBJ1-1	-	CASSVTGALNTEAFF	TGTGCCAGTAGCGTAACAGGGGCCCTGAACACTGAAGCTTTCTTT
TRBV5-1	TRBD2	TRBJ2-3	-	CASSLSGGDSTDTQYF	TGCGCCAGCAGCCTTAGCGGGGGGGATAGCACAGATACGCAGTATTTT
TRBV27	-	TRBJ1-6	-	CASSLSTPGLSPLHF	TGTGCCAGCAGTTTATCGACCCCAGGGCTTTCACCCCTCCACTTT
TRBV5-1	-	TRBJ1-1	-	CASSQNTEAFF	TGCGCCAGCTCCCAGAACACTGAAGCTTTCTTT
TRBV15	-	TRBJ1-2	-	CATSREVSDYGYTF	TGTGCCACCAGCAGAGAGGTGTCGGACTATGGCTACACCTTC
TRBV30	-	TRBJ2-2	-	CAWSVFWGRIRRNTGELFF	TGTGCCTGGAGTGTATTTTGGGGGAGGATTAGGAGGAACACCGGGGAGCTGTTTTTT
TRBV5-1	-	TRBJ1-6	few	CASSFGEGSYNSPLHF	TGCGCCAGCAGCTTCGGAGAGGGCTCCTATAATTCACCCCTCCACTTT
TRBV18	-	TRBJ2-1	-	CASSEDISSYNEQFF	TGTGCCAGCTCAGAGGACATTAGCTCCTACAATGAGCAGTTCTTC
TRBV11-3	TRBD2	TRBJ2-7	once	CASSLAGLAGGGLDEQYF	TGTGCCAGCAGCTTAGCTGGTCTAGCGGGGGGCGGGCTGGACGAGCAGTACTTC
TRBV9	TRBD1	TRBJ1-3	once	CASSPGQGLLVGNTIYF	TGTGCCAGCAGCCCGGGACAGGGACTTCTCGTTGGAAACACCATATATTTT
TRBV3-1/TRBV3-2	TRBD1	TRBJ2-7	-	CASSQGGQGYEQYF	TGTGCCAGCAGCCAAGGGGGACAGGGCTACGAGCAGTACTTC
TRBV16	-	TRBJ2-3	-	CASSPYTTLSTDTQYF	TGTGCCAGCAGCCCGTATACTACACTTAGCACAGATACGCAGTATTTT
TRBV11-2	TRBD2	TRBJ2-3	-	CASSFLAGELDTQYF	TGTGCCAGCAGCTTCCTAGCGGGAGAACTAGATACGCAGTATTTT
TRBV4-1	TRBD2	TRBJ2-3	few	CASSQVEASGGARDTQYF	TGCGCCAGCAGCCAAGTAGAAGCTAGCGGGGGGGCCAGGGATACGCAGTATTTT
TRBV5-1	TRBD2	TRBJ2-2	-	CASSLAGGRNTGELFF	TGCGCCAGCAGCTTGGCGGGGGGGCGGAACACCGGGGAGCTGTTTTTT
TRBV10-3	TRBD1	TRBJ1-2	once	CAISAGGRQDGYTF	TGTGCCATCAGCGCAGGGGGCAGGCAGGATGGCTACACCTTC
TRBV7-6	-	TRBJ1-1	-	CASSLVRRGGKGNTEAFF	TGTGCCAGCAGCTTAGTAAGGAGGGGAGGAAAGGGGAACACTGAAGCTTTCTTT
TRBV10-3	TRBD1	TRBJ1-1	-	CATVMEGTGNTEAFF	TGTGCCACCGTCATGGAGGGGACAGGGAACACTGAAGCTTTCTTT
TRBV4-1	-	TRBJ1-1	-	CASSQGEGPDTEAFF	TGCGCCAGCAGCCAAGGGGAGGGGCCGGACACTGAAGCTTTCTTT
TRBV4-2	TRBD1	TRBJ1-2	once	CASSQGEGIQDRGRENGYTF	TGTGCCAGCAGCCAAGGAGAGGGCATACAGGACAGGGGGCGAGAGAATGGCTACACCTTC
TRBV10-3	-	TRBJ1-1	-	CASSSGGRNTEAFF	TGTGCCTCCAGCTCCGGGGGGAGGAACACTGAAGCTTTCTTT
TRBV19	TRBD1	TRBJ1-5	-	CATTPNLQGANSNQPQHF	TGTGCCACTACCCCAAACCTACAGGGGGCGAATAGCAATCAGCCCCAGCATTTT
TRBV19	-	TRBJ1-1	-	CASSYFQGNTEAFF	TGTGCCAGTAGTTACTTCCAGGGCAACACTGAAGCTTTCTTT
TRBV29-1	-	TRBJ1-2	-	CSVEMRRLGGSAGYTF	TGCAGCGTTGAGATGAGGCGATTGGGGGGGTCGGCTGGCTACACCTTC
TRBV7-6	-	TRBJ1-4	-	CASSSTPPGPLREKLFF	TGTGCCAGCAGCTCAACCCCCCCAGGGCCCCTAAGAGAAAAACTGTTTTTT
TRBV11-3	-	TRBJ1-1	-	CASSSQNTEAFF	TGTGCCAGCAGCTCCCAGAACACTGAAGCTTTCTTT